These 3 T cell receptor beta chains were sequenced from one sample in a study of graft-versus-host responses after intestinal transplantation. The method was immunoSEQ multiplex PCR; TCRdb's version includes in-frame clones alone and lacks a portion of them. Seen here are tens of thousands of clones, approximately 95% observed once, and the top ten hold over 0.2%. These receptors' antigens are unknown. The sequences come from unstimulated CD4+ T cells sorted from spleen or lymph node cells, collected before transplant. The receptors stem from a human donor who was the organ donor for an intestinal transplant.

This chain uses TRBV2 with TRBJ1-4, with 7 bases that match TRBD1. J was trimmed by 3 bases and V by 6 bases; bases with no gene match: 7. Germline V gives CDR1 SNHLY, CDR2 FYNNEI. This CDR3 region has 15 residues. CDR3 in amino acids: CASRVWGQPNEKLFF. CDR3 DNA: TGTGCCAGCAGGGTCTGGGGACAGCCTAATGAAAAACTGTTTTTT.

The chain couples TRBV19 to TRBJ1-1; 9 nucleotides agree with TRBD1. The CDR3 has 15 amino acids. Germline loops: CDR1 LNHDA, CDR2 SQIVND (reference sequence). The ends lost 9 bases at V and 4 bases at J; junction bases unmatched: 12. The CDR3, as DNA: TGTGCCAGCCGAACCCGGGACAGGGTGAGCACTGAAGCTTTCTTT. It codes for CASRTRDRVSTEAFF.

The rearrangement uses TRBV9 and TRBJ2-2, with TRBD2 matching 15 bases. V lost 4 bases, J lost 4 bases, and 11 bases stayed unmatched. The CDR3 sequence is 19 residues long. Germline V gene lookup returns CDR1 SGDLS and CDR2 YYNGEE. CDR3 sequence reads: CASSFRGLAGGQGTGELFF. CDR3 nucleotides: TGTGCCAGCAGCTTCCGAGGACTAGCGGGGGGGCAGGGCACCGGGGAGCTGTTTTTT. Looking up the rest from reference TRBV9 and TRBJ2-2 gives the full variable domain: DSGVTQTPKHLITATGQRVTLRCSPRSGDLSVYWYQQSLDQGLQFLIQYYNGEERAKGNILERFSAQQFPDLHSELNLSSLELGDSALYFCASSFRGLAGGQGTGELFFGEGSRLTVL.